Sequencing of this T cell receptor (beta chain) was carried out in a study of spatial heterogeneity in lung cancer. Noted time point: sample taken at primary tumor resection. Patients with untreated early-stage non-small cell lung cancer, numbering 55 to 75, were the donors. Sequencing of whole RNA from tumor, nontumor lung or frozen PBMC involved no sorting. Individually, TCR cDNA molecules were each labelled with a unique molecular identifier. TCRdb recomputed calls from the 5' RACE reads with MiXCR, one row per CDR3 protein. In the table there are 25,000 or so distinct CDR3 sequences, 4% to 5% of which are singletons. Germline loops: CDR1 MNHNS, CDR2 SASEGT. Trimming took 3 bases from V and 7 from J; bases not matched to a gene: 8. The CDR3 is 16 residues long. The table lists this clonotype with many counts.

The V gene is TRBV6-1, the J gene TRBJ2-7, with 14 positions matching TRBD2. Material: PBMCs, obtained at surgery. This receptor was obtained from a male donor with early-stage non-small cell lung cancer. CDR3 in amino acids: CASSETGTSGSIEQYF. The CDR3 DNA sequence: TGTGCCAGCAGTGAGACAGGGACTAGCGGGAGTATAGAGCAGTACTTC.